These 3 T cell receptor beta chains came from one sample sequenced in a study of siplizumab effects on memory and regulatory T cells. TCRdb's table, derived via immunoSEQ multiplex PCR, lists solely in-frame clones and lacks some. The sample lists 95,000 to 100,000 clones; nearly 95% were seen once. Sequenced material: non-Treg CD4+ T cells sorted from blood. Receptors were obtained from a human donor in good health.

The V and J genes are TRBV7-2 and TRBJ2-7; D possibly corresponds to TRBD2 (5 bases). The germline CDR1 and CDR2 sequences are SGHTA and FQGNSA. CDR3 length: 13 amino acids. V dropped 1 base and J dropped 7 bases, with 11 bases sitting between them. The CDR3 nucleotides read TGTGCCAGCAGCTTAGTGGCCTCGGGGGAGCAGTACTTC. This translates into CASSLVASGEQYF.

The V gene is TRBV4-1, the J gene TRBJ1-2; tentatively, D is TRBD1 (5 bases). CDR3 length: 14 amino acids. V was cut by 3 bases and J by 7 bases, with 15 bases left in between. Germline V lookup: CDR1 MGHRA, CDR2 YSYEKL. This CDR3 reads CASSQTGRGVGYTF. The CDR3, as DNA: TGCGCCAGCAGCCAGACCGGGAGGGGAGTTGGCTACACCTTC.

The chain has TRBV6-5 and TRBJ1-1; D might be TRBD1 (6 bases). There are 15 residues in the CDR3. CDR1 and CDR2 from the germline V gene are MNHEY and SVGAGI. The V gene lost 2 bases and the J gene lost 4 bases, with 14 bases spanning the gap. In nucleotides, the CDR3 is TGTGCCAGCAGTTACGACAGGTCCCCAGGCACTGAAGCTTTCTTT. It yields the protein CASSYDRSPGTEAFF.